Listed below are T cell receptor beta chains from one sample, sequenced in a study of spatial heterogeneity in lung cancer. One entry per CDR3 protein, called by TCRdb with MiXCR from the 5' RACE reads. The profile shows more than 25,000 distinct CDR3 sequences, around 5.9% of them singletons. The sequencing used PBMCs, collected at follow-up. The receptors come from a male donor with early-stage non-small cell lung cancer. Each CDR3 is given with its conserved first and last residue. D genes are given only for firm matches. Size is omitted from some rows. Given values are once, few, many or a class for expanded clones.

d_gene	v_gene	abundance	len	j_gene	CDR3nt	CDR3aa
NA	TRBV9	NA	15	TRBJ1-1	TGTGCCAGCAGCGTGCACGTAGGGATGAACACTGAAGCTTTCTTT	CASSVHVGMNTEAFF
TRBD2	TRBV4-1	medium-sized	17	TRBJ2-1	TGCGCCAGCAGCCAATCCCCGGGAGGCTATTATTACAATGAGCAGTTCTTC	CASSQSPGGYYYNEQFF
NA	TRBV20-1	NA	11	TRBJ1-2	TGCAGTACTAGCTCTAACTATGGCTACACCTTC	CSTSSNYGYTF
NA	TRBV5-4	many	15	TRBJ2-1	TGTGCCAGCAGCTTGGACAGGAACTCCTACAATGAGCAGTTCTTC	CASSLDRNSYNEQFF
NA	TRBV7-2	few	15	TRBJ1-2	TGTGCCAGCAGCTTCACCGGGACGGACGTCTATGGCTACACCTTC	CASSFTGTDVYGYTF
NA	TRBV7-9	many	14	TRBJ1-1	TGTGCCAGCAGCTTACAGGGAATGAACACTGAAGCTTTCTTT	CASSLQGMNTEAFF
NA	TRBV28	few	12	TRBJ1-1	TGTGCCAGCAGTTTGCAAACCAAAAAAGCTTTCTTT	CASSLQTKKAFF
NA	TRBV20-1	NA	15	TRBJ2-1	TGCAGTGCTAGAGGTTCATCGGGAGTTGGCAATGAGCAGTTCTTC	CSARGSSGVGNEQFF
TRBD1	TRBV12-3/TRBV12-4	few	14	TRBJ1-1	TGTGCCAGCAGCAGGACAGGGGGAGGCACTGAAGCTTTCTTT	CASSRTGGGTEAFF
NA	TRBV7-8	few	16	TRBJ1-1	TGTGCCAGCAGCGGGACCCCCCGGGGCTCTGCTAGGCGGGCTTTCTTT	CASSGTPRGSARRAFF
NA	TRBV6-2/TRBV6-3	many	15	TRBJ2-5	TGTGCCAGCAGTTACCCGGACAGTTTTAGAAAGACCCAGTACTTC	CASSYPDSFRKTQYF
NA	TRBV12-3/TRBV12-4	few	16	TRBJ2-3	TGTGCCAGCAGTCCTCAAAGGGGCGGAAACACAGATACGCAGTATTTT	CASSPQRGGNTDTQYF
NA	TRBV7-2	many	15	TRBJ1-3	TGTGCCAGCAGCCAGCGGGGGGGATCTGGAAACACCATATATTTT	CASSQRGGSGNTIYF
NA	TRBV7-9	once	15	TRBJ2-1	TGTGCCAGCAGCCCCCGAGGGACGGATTACAATGAGCAGTTCTTC	CASSPRGTDYNEQFF
NA	TRBV6-5	many	14	TRBJ1-1	TGTGCCAGCAGTTACGGTTCCAGGAACACTGAAGCTTTCTTT	CASSYGSRNTEAFF
NA	TRBV4-3	many	14	TRBJ2-7	TGCGCCAGCAGCCCAAGTAGTTTCGGCTACGAGCAGTACTTC	CASSPSSFGYEQYF
TRBD2	TRBV3-1	many	14	TRBJ2-1	TGTGCCAGCAGCCCGGGACTAGCGGGAGGCCACCGGTTCTTC	CASSPGLAGGHRFF
NA	TRBV7-2	NA	13	TRBJ1-2	TGTGCCAGCAGCGTTGACGGAGCCTATGGCTACACCTTC	CASSVDGAYGYTF
TRBD2	TRBV4-3	NA	15	TRBJ2-1	TGCGCCAGCAGCCGAGGGACTAGCGGGCTCAATGAGCAGTTCTTC	CASSRGTSGLNEQFF
NA	TRBV12-3/TRBV12-4	many	14	TRBJ2-7	TGTGCCAGCAGAGGTTCTCCATTTTCGGGGGAGCAGTACTTC	CASRGSPFSGEQYF
TRBD2	TRBV20-1	many	15	TRBJ2-1	TGCAGTGCTTCGACTAGCGGAGCCCATTACAATGAGCAGTTCTTC	CSASTSGAHYNEQFF
TRBD1	TRBV9	many	16	TRBJ1-6	TGTGCCAGCAGCGGAACGCGACAGGGGAGGAATTCACCCCTCCACTTT	CASSGTRQGRNSPLHF
NA	TRBV5-4	many	11	TRBJ2-1	TGTGCCAGCAGCTTGAACAATGAGCAGTTCTTC	CASSLNNEQFF
NA	TRBV28	few	13	TRBJ2-7	TGTGCCAGCAGTCTGGACGGATCCTACGAGCAGTACTTC	CASSLDGSYEQYF
NA	TRBV6-5	many	15	TRBJ2-7	TGTGCCAGCAGGGCGAATGGGGACTTCCCTTACGAGCAGTACTTC	CASRANGDFPYEQYF
NA	TRBV12-3/TRBV12-4	few	15	TRBJ2-1	TGTGCCAGCAGCAACCGGACGTCCCGGTACAATGAGCAGTTCTTC	CASSNRTSRYNEQFF
NA	TRBV20-1	medium-sized	11	TRBJ1-1	TGCAGTGCCTACAGGGTAACTGAAGCTTTCTTT	CSAYRVTEAFF
NA	TRBV2	few	16	TRBJ2-3	TGTGCCAGCGCCCGGGGGCGAACCAGTCGCACAGATACGCAGTATTTT	CASARGRTSRTDTQYF
TRBD1	TRBV12-3/TRBV12-4	NA	15	TRBJ1-5	TGTGCCAGCAGTCCGGGACAGGGGTTTAATCAGCCCCAGCATTTT	CASSPGQGFNQPQHF
TRBD1	TRBV4-3	few	14	TRBJ1-6	TGCGCCAGCTCTGGGGACAGAGGAAGATCACCCCTCCACTTT	CASSGDRGRSPLHF
TRBD2	TRBV5-1	many	17	TRBJ2-3	TGCGCCAGCAGCTACGAGACTAGCGGACTCCTCACAGATACGCAGTATTTT	CASSYETSGLLTDTQYF
TRBD1	TRBV18	few	15	TRBJ1-4	TGTGCCAGCTCACCATCGCAGGGGGCGAATGAAAAACTGTTTTTT	CASSPSQGANEKLFF
NA	TRBV20-1	few	12	TRBJ1-2	TGCAGTATCTCCGACAGGAGCTATGGCTACACCTTC	CSISDRSYGYTF
NA	TRBV6-5	many	13	TRBJ2-3	TGTGCCAGCGTCGGCGGCAACACAGATACGCAGTATTTT	CASVGGNTDTQYF
TRBD1	TRBV20-1	many	13	TRBJ1-5	TGCAGTGCTACCCGACAGGGGAATCAGCCCCAGCATTTT	CSATRQGNQPQHF
NA	TRBV11-2	many	14	TRBJ2-3	TGTGCCAGCAGCCCGGGACCCAGCACAGATACGCAGTATTTT	CASSPGPSTDTQYF
TRBD2	TRBV11-2	few	17	TRBJ2-2	TGTGCCAGCAGCTTAGGAACCGGGGGGAGTAACACCGGGGAGCTGTTTTTT	CASSLGTGGSNTGELFF
NA	TRBV12-3/TRBV12-4	many	13	TRBJ2-3	TGTGCCAGCAGTTCCGCCGGAACAGATACGCAGTATTTT	CASSSAGTDTQYF
NA	TRBV29-1	few	15	TRBJ2-1	TGCAGCGTTGGTCGGGTGGGCAGCTCCTACAATGAGCAGTTCTTC	CSVGRVGSSYNEQFF
NA	TRBV4-2	many	14	TRBJ1-4	TGTGCCAGCAGCCAAGGACAAAGGTTTGAAAAACTGTTTTTT	CASSQGQRFEKLFF
NA	TRBV5-1	many	14	TRBJ1-2	TGCGCCAGCAGCCCAACGGGGAGTTGGTATGGCTACACCTTC	CASSPTGSWYGYTF
TRBD2	TRBV20-1	many	14	TRBJ2-5	TGCAGTGCTATCCCCGGGGGGATTCAAGAGACCCAGTACTTC	CSAIPGGIQETQYF
NA	TRBV20-1	many	12	TRBJ2-7	TGCAGTGCTATCCGCGGGGTCCACGAGCAGTACTTC	CSAIRGVHEQYF
NA	TRBV2	few	13	TRBJ1-2	TGTGCCAGCAGTGAAAACAGGCAGTATGGCTACACCTTC	CASSENRQYGYTF
NA	TRBV5-4	many	15	TRBJ2-2	TGTGCCAGCAGCTTTGGGGGCCGGGACACCGGGGAGCTGTTTTTT	CASSFGGRDTGELFF
TRBD1	TRBV11-3	few	14	TRBJ2-1	TGTGCCAGCAGCCAACGACAGGGTTGGGGTGAGCAGTTCTTC	CASSQRQGWGEQFF
TRBD1	TRBV7-2	few	15	TRBJ2-7	TGTGCCAGCAGCCCCCGGGACAGGGCTTCCTACGAGCAGTACTTC	CASSPRDRASYEQYF
NA	TRBV2	many	12	TRBJ1-1	TGTGCCAGCAGGCTTGAGAACACTGAAGCTTTCTTT	CASRLENTEAFF
NA	TRBV29-1	many	12	TRBJ1-4	TGCAGCGCTGTTTCGGGGAATGAAAAACTGTTTTTT	CSAVSGNEKLFF
TRBD2	TRBV27	many	16	TRBJ2-1	TGTGCCAGCAGTTTCGGACTAGCGGGAGGGGGCAATGAGCAGTTCTTC	CASSFGLAGGGNEQFF
NA	TRBV20-1	few	12	TRBJ2-1	TGCAGTGCTAGAGACAGACTCAATGAGCAGTTCTTC	CSARDRLNEQFF
NA	TRBV5-1	few	15	TRBJ2-7	TGCGCCAGCAGCCCGACAGAATGGAGTTCCTACGAGCAGTACTTC	CASSPTEWSSYEQYF
TRBD1	TRBV20-1	medium-sized	15	TRBJ2-7	TGCAGTGCCCAAAACCGGGACAGGGGTACCTACGAGCAGTACTTC	CSAQNRDRGTYEQYF
NA	TRBV10-3	many	17	TRBJ1-5	TGTGCCATCAGTGAGTCAAGGAGTGTCGGAGGTAATCAGCCCCAGCATTTT	CAISESRSVGGNQPQHF
NA	TRBV5-4	many	13	TRBJ2-4	TGTGCCAGCAGCTCCCTGCAGGGAAACATTCAGTACTTC	CASSSLQGNIQYF
TRBD1	TRBV29-1	many	13	TRBJ1-2	TGCAGCTTCAACCGACAGGGGTACTATGGCTACACCTTC	CSFNRQGYYGYTF
NA	TRBV5-1	many	13	TRBJ1-5	TGCGCCAGCAGCTTGGCCGGGATGCAGCCCCAGCATTTT	CASSLAGMQPQHF
TRBD1	TRBV20-1	NA	15	TRBJ2-5	TGCAGTGCTTTCCCTGACAGGGGGCGCTGGGAGACCCAGTACTTC	CSAFPDRGRWETQYF
NA	TRBV9	many	15	TRBJ1-6	TGTGCCAGCAGCGTAGTTGGGCAAGAGAATTCACCCCTCCACTTT	CASSVVGQENSPLHF